The 5 T cell receptor beta chains reported below all come from one sample, sequenced in a study of T cells expressing NK-cell markers. TCRdb re-called the 5' RACE reads and gives one entry per CDR3 protein, without DNA. The sample totals some 450,000 distinct CDR3 sequences. The source material was blood T cells: a sorted CD56 or NKG2C T cell subset, CD4+ or CD8+ T cells, or bulk PBMC T cells (not recorded which). The receptors stem from a woman between 18 and 75 years old in good health.

The chain links TRBV20-1 to TRBJ1-2. CDR1 and CDR2 (germline): DFQATT, SNEGSKA (reference sequence). The CDR3 spans 14 residues. The CDR3 sequence is CSARDPQRNYGYTF.

The chain employs TRBV12-3 or TRBV12-4 and TRBJ2-2; the D call of TRBD1 rests on TCRdb alone, since no DNA is present to check it. The CDR3 covers 13 residues. The CDR3 region is CASRYFMGQGLFF.

The chain carries TRBV9 and TRBJ2-2; with no DNA, the TCRdb D assignment of TRBD1 cannot be verified. The CDR3 contains 15 residues. Germline assignment: CDR1 SGDLS and CDR2 YYNGEE. The CDR3 here is CASSVAGAHTGELFF. Full variable domain (remainder filled in from reference TRBV9 and TRBJ2-2): DSGVTQTPKHLITATGQRVTLRCSPRSGDLSVYWYQQSLDQGLQFLIQYYNGEERAKGNILERFSAQQFPDLHSELNLSSLELGDSALYFCASSVAGAHTGELFFGEGSRLTVL.

V is TRBV12-3 or TRBV12-4 and J is TRBJ2-1; the TRBD2 assignment by TCRdb is unverifiable without DNA. The CDR3 contains 13 residues. The CDR3 loop is CASRQGLADEQFF.

CDR3 amino acids: CASSEKGFKGEKLFF. The chain has TRBV4-1 and TRBJ1-4. This CDR3 has 15 residues. Germline-derived CDR1 and CDR2 are MGHRA and YSYEKL.